This record looks at one T cell receptor beta chain sequence and its context. Its antigen is undetermined. The sample comes from a study of Tregs in tolerant kidney transplant recipients. General study points: The small number of patients limits these findings pending further validation. Antigen-driven expansion was suggested because donor-specific Tregs expanded more than all Tregs in tolerant patients. Expanding Tregs on activated donor B cells appeared to best identify donor-specific TCRbeta clones.

Recipients received nonmyeloablative bone marrow transplants from related graft donors, with transient mixed chimerism. The repertoire was sequenced with immunoSEQ multiplex PCR; TCRdb's copy has only in-frame clones and lacks some. Of 81,000 or so clones in the sample, more than 85% were seen once. The specimen was CD4+ T cells from blood (PBMCs), collected 24 months after the transplant. This receptor was identified in a human patient who received a combined kidney and bone marrow transplant. Some T cells may be the graft donor's.

The CDR3 region has the DNA TGTGCCAGCAGTGAAGGTGGCAAGCCCCAGCATTTT. It encodes CASSEGGKPQHF. J is TRBJ1-5 and V is TRBV6-1; D not certain. The CDR3 loop spans 12 amino acids. V gave up 1 base and J gave up 8 bases, with 6 bases separating them. Germline V gene lookup returns CDR1 MNHNS and CDR2 SASEGT.